This T cell receptor beta chain appears in the sequencing data of a study of blood T cell repertoires in COVID-19. Study-wide context: Both acute and convalescent COVID-19 samples were obtained from the United States, Italy and Spain. PBMCs, B-cell-depleted T cells, or T cells provided the cDNA or gDNA that made up the material.

The germline CDR1 and CDR2 sequences are MNHEY and SMNVEV (reference sequence). This CDR3 is 13 amino acids long. After removal of 6 bases from V and 0 bases from J, the junction contained 2 bases not matched to a gene. Note on this clone: Other DNA sequences in this sample translate to the same CDR3.

Sequencing used immunoSEQ multiplex PCR; TCRdb keeps in-frame clones, though not all of them. The sample includes approximately 270,000 clones, around 85% of them seen just once. The chain employs TRBV27 and TRBJ2-7, with 7 bases that match TRBD1. The receptor's source is a woman aged 45 to 65 who had recovered from COVID-19. The sample consisted of PBMCs or T cells enriched from blood (not recorded which). The CDR3, as DNA: TGTGCCAGCAGCCGGGACAGCTCCTACGAGCAGTACTTC. It specifies CASSRDSSYEQYF.